This record covers a single TCR beta chain. The antigen remains unidentified. The study ran its PCR with 60 Vbeta and 13 Jbeta primers. The data were produced by immunoSEQ multiplex PCR, yet TCRdb's version contains in-frame clones alone and is incomplete. The sample comprises about 130,000 clones, approximately 81% of which are singletons, and about 0.75% rests with the top ten. This entry belongs to a study of cytomegalovirus exposure and HLA in healthy donors. Findings and caveats of the study: A prior analysis recorded that most TCR beta V segments were productive about 87% or about 30% of the time. Excluded were some V segments that proved indistinguishable, including TRBV6-2 and TRBV6-3. It was taken for granted in presence/absence analyses that sequencing depth across donors was roughly uniform.

Germline V gene lookup returns CDR1 SQVTM and CDR2 ANQGSEA. The CDR3 loop spans 14 amino acids. V lost 3 bases and J lost 7, with 16 bases in between. This TCR was recovered from a man between 18 and 29 years old in good health and CMV-seronegative. The rearrangement uses TRBV29-1 and TRBJ2-1, with a tentative D call TRBD2 (5 bases). Sequencing used PBMCs. This CDR3 reads CSVDTAGLGNEQFF. The CDR3 DNA sequence: TGCAGCGTTGATACTGCGGGTCTCGGAAATGAGCAGTTCTTC.